This T cell receptor (beta chain) came from a study of Ad26.COV2.S vaccination and SARS-CoV-2 variants. Study-wide background: Into the muscle, Ad26.COV2.S was dosed once or twice, 56 days apart.

Specified treatment: some 19 received Ad26.COV2.S at low or high dose, single or two shots; about 5 received placebo; per-sample allocation not given. Specimens were obtained on day 63 following the first vaccine or placebo injection. SARS-CoV-2 spike from the Wuhan strain was encoded by the vaccine, an Ad26 vector. TCRdb keeps only in-frame clones here, not all; method: immunoSEQ multiplex PCR. This table has some 290,000 clones, roughly 80% appearing once. This receptor was obtained from a person between 18 and 65 years old who received the Ad26.COV2.S COVID-19 vaccine or a placebo. Material: peripheral blood, obtained in a trial of Ad26.COV2.S vaccine versus placebo.

The CDR3: CASTPRTSGYNEQFF. The CDR3 DNA sequence: TGTGCCAGCACCCCGAGGACTAGCGGCTACAATGAGCAGTTCTTC. The genes are TRBV7-2 and TRBJ2-1, with TRBD2 matching over 10 bases. CDR1 and CDR2 from the germline V gene are SGHTA and FQGNSA. The ends lost 7 bases at V and 3 bases at J; junction bases unmatched: 6. This CDR3 has 15 amino acids.